This entry concerns a single TCR beta chain. The specificity of this receptor is unknown. It has no much larger one-base neighbor in the sample; base qualities were not kept. This sample is part of a study of OX40 agonist ivuxolimab in advanced cancers. Regarding the study in general: Ivuxolimab, which targeted the costimulatory receptor OX40 (CD134), was an agonistic, fully human IgG2 monoclonal antibody. The paper reports the monotherapy dose-escalation portion (N of about 56 patients) of the phase I ivuxolimab trial. Prior anti-PD-1, anti-PD-L1 or anti-CTLA-4 therapy was permitted, and checkpoint inhibitors had been received by roughly 42% of dose-escalation patients. Intravenous ivuxolimab was administered to patients every 2 weeks at six dose levels: 0.01, 0.1, 0.3, 1.5, 3 and 10 mg/kg. Partial responses were achieved by three dose-escalation patients, of whom one had hepatocellular carcinoma and two had cutaneous melanoma. The purpose of peripheral TCRbeta sequencing was to test whether ivuxolimab changed TCR sequence diversity and led to clonal T-cell expansion. In the dose-escalation cohort, over 65% of patients were male, and the mean age was approximately 60 years, with a range of about 23 to 90. Of the approximately 50 dose-escalation patients, hepatocellular carcinoma was present in around 20, melanoma in approximately 15, renal cell carcinoma in 9 and head and neck cancer in 9.

The full study reports these points: In the 0.1-3.0 mg/kg groups, partial responders were among the patients with the lowest normalized peripheral clonal expansion, particularly in CD8+ T cells. After ivuxolimab, more expanded clones were found on average in CD8+ T cells than in CD4+ T cells. Antigen specificity was not determined for the clonally expanded peripheral T cells. Low levels of normalized T-cell clonal expansion were also seen in some nonresponding patients. Clonal expansion of both CD4+ and CD8+ blood T cells was observed from baseline to week 6 at doses 0.1 to 3.0 mg/kg.

The trial excluded patients who had a history of autoimmune disease or who were on systemic immunosuppression. Peripheral blood for TCR sequencing was drawn from every dose cohort at baseline, at cycle 4 day 1 and at cycle 7 day 1. Samples came from an open-label, multicenter, first-in-human phase I dose-escalation trial of ivuxolimab. The trial enrolled adults with locally advanced or metastatic head and neck squamous cell, hepatocellular, melanoma or renal cell carcinoma. Before TCR sequencing, CD4+ and CD8+ T cells were separately sorted from peripheral blood. Genomic DNA was isolated from the sorted cells so that the TCRbeta CDR3 region could be sequenced. The immunoSEQ Assay was used for sequencing of TCRbeta CDR3 regions. The source is immuneACCESS, and TCRdb retained only in-frame sequences with V and J called. Part of the clones is not carried over; for the studies checked, unresolved V genes explain less than half of this, and the remainder is unexplained. In this sample the table shows 35,000 to 45,000 clones, around 91% of which occur a single time. In total, the top ten clones hold about 4.5% of the sample.

From the germline V gene (reference sequence), CDR1 is SGHNT and CDR2 is YYREEE. V was cut back by 8 bases and J by 1 base, leaving a gap of 15 bases between them. The CDR3, from cysteine to phenylalanine, totals 14 residues. CDR3 DNA only is kept here, 42 bases in frame from base 1. This receptor was identified in an adult with an advanced solid tumor such as melanoma, head and neck, liver or kidney cancer. The sequenced sample was CD4+ or CD8+ T cells sorted from blood, obtained in a trial of the OX40 agonist ivuxolimab. The chain joins TRBV5-4 to TRBJ1-2, and possibly TRBD1, on 6 matching bases. The CDR3 protein sequence reads: CASSRTVDNYGYTF. In nucleotide form, the sequence is TGTGCCAGTTCTAGGACAGTGGATAACTATGGCTACACCTTC.